This T cell receptor beta chain emerged from a study of beta chain features in type 1 diabetes. Whole-study findings and limits: Moderate but significant shortening of TCRB CDR3s was recorded in all four CD4+ subsets from Type 1 diabetes patients.

The germline gives CDR1 SGDLS, CDR2 YYNGEE. The V gene lost 0 bases and the J gene lost 3 bases, with 10 bases spanning the gap. The CDR3 runs 14 residues. Reverse transcription of all isolated RNA meant that expressed TCRB transcripts were sequenced. TCRdb's copy holds only in-frame clones and misses some; the assay was immunoSEQ multiplex PCR. The repertoire consists of over 200,000 clones, with roughly 11% occurring once and the leading ten covering around 0.015%. This clone was found a few times. The antigen is undetermined. The rearrangement joins TRBV9 to TRBJ2-7; D remains ambiguous. The sequenced sample consisted of naive CD4+ T cells from blood. The origin of this receptor is a young man with type 1 diabetes. CDR3 loop: CASSVAPGYYEQYF. The CDR3 nucleotides are TGTGCCAGCAGCGTAGCCCCAGGTTACTACGAGCAGTACTTC.